These 27 T cell receptor beta chains were sequenced from one sample in a study of shared clonotypes between healthy human individuals. Sequenced by immunoSEQ multiplex PCR; TCRdb stores in-frame clones only, minus some. This table has about 2.4 million clones, roughly 93% appearing once. The sample consisted of naive CD4+ T cells from PBMCs. Subset reported: CD45RA+ positively selected. The receptors shown here come from a man between 18 and 35 years old in good health. Some clones in this sample may be carry-over from other donors' samples.

The gene calls are TRBV30 and TRBJ1-1; D might be TRBD1 (6 bases). V was shortened by 3 bases and J by 4 bases, with 18 bases between the two germline ends. The CDR3 has 15 amino acids. Germline lookup yields CDR1 GTSNPN and CDR2 SVGIG (reference sequence). The CDR3 sequence is CAWSAPRGGITEAFF. The CDR3 region has the DNA TGTGCCTGGAGCGCCCCCCGCGGGGGCATCACTGAAGCTTTCTTT.

J is TRBJ2-7 and V is TRBV18; tentative D call: TRBD1 (6 bases). Per the germline V gene, CDR1 is KGHSH and CDR2 is LQKENI. CDR3 length: 14 residues. V lost 3 bases and J lost 5, with 14 bases in between. CDR3 bases: TGTGCCAGCTCACCCTACACAGGGTACGACGAGCAGTACTTC. It yields the protein CASSPYTGYDEQYF.

The CDR3 DNA follows: TGTGCCAGCAGCTGGCCCGCAGGGAACTCCGCAACTCGGTATGGCTACACCTTC. Residues: CASSWPAGNSATRYGYTF. V is TRBV7-2 and J is TRBJ1-2; the D gene is possibly TRBD1 (5 bases). Trimming took 4 bases from V and 5 from J, leaving 26 bases between them. In germline, CDR1 is SGHTA, CDR2 FQGNSA. The CDR3 consists of 18 residues.

This chain joins TRBV6-1 and TRBJ2-5; no definite D call. Germline V lookup: CDR1 MNHNS, CDR2 SASEGT. The CDR3 length is 11 residues. V lost 6 bases and J lost 5, with 7 bases in between. DNA of the CDR3: TGTGCCAGCAGCCCCGTGGAGACCCAGTACTTC. Encoded protein: CASSPVETQYF.

For this clone: The identical CDR3 is also encoded by other nucleotide sequences in the sample. The chain has TRBV5-4 and TRBJ2-3; D is tentatively TRBD1 or TRBD2 (5 bases each). The CDR3 is made up of 15 amino acids. Per germline, CDR1 SGHNT and CDR2 YYREEE (reference sequence). Trimming pared 5 bases from V and 0 bases from J, leaving 13 bases between. CDR3 sequence: CASSLGTASTDTQYF. The CDR3 DNA follows: TGTGCCAGCAGTTTAGGGACGGCTAGCACAGATACGCAGTATTTT.

This chain uses TRBV7-9 with TRBJ2-5; D call uncertain. This CDR3 spans 15 amino acids. Germline V gene lookup returns CDR1 SEHNR and CDR2 FQNEAQ (reference sequence). V was cut by 2 bases and J by 5 bases, with 15 bases left in between. For the CDR3, the DNA is TGTGCCAGCAGCTTACAAGGGCCAATAGGGGAGACCCAGTACTTC. Amino acids: CASSLQGPIGETQYF.

A single count supports this clone. The J gene is TRBJ1-1, the V gene TRBV29-1; 10 positions agree with TRBD1. V was pared by 7 bases and J by 1 base, with 3 bases of the junction left unmatched. There are 13 residues in the CDR3. Germline V CDR1 and CDR2: SQVTM, ANQGSEA. This chain's CDR3 is CSGDRGPNTEAFF. In nucleotides, the CDR3 is TGCAGCGGGGACAGGGGTCCGAACACTGAAGCTTTCTTT.

V gene TRBV5-1 combines with J gene TRBJ2-7; 7 positions agree with TRBD2. CDR1 and CDR2 (germline): SGHRS, YFSETQ. J was trimmed by 6 bases and V by 7 bases; bases with no gene match: 13. The CDR3 extends over 14 amino acids. The CDR3 DNA sequence: TGCGCCAGCGCGGCTTCTAGCGGCCTGGGCGAGCAGTACTTC. Translating it yields CASAASSGLGEQYF.

The chain links TRBV2 to TRBJ2-2; 9 nucleotides align to TRBD2. Germline V gene data show CDR1 as SNHLY and CDR2 as FYNNEI. Trimming cost V 6 bases and J 7 bases; bases outside gene matches: 12. The CDR3 is 16 residues long. As DNA, the CDR3 is TGTGCCAGCAGGTCTAGGTCTAGCGGGAAGGGCGGGGAGCTGTTTTTT. It is translated as CASRSRSSGKGGELFF.

This clone was counted once. The CDR3 nucleotides are TGTGCCAGCAGTATAGCGGGAGGCACAGATACGCAGTATTTT. This gives the protein CASSIAGGTDTQYF. The V gene is TRBV25-1, the J gene TRBJ2-3, with 9 positions matching TRBD2. V lost 5 bases to trimming and J lost 1 base; unmatched junction nucleotides: 1. Germline values: CDR1 MGHDK, CDR2 SYGVNS. The CDR3 is 14 amino acids.

This chain's CDR3 is CASSPQVAGTTDTQYF. DNA for the CDR3: TGTGCCAGCAGCCCCCAAGTTGCGGGCACCACAGATACGCAGTATTTT. The V call is TRBV7-3, the J call TRBJ2-3; the D gene is possibly TRBD2 (5 bases). V dropped 5 bases and J dropped 2 bases, with 17 bases sitting between them. The CDR3 covers 16 residues. Germline V gives CDR1 SGHTA, CDR2 FQGTGA.

The J gene is TRBJ1-1, the V gene TRBV30; D remains unclear. The CDR3 spans 13 residues. Deletions cut 2 bases from V and 3 bases from J, with 10 bases between. In germline, CDR1 is GTSNPN, CDR2 SVGIG (reference sequence). In nucleotides, the CDR3 is TGTGCCTGGAGTCCAGGCCTGGACACTGAAGCTTTCTTT. Its protein product is CAWSPGLDTEAFF.

Note on this clone: Other DNA variants within this sample encode the same CDR3. V usage is TRBV7-3 and J usage is TRBJ2-1; 8 bases map to TRBD2. The CDR3 sequence is 14 residues long. Germline loops: CDR1 SGHTA, CDR2 FQGTGA. V lost 2 bases to trimming and J lost 10 bases; unmatched junction nucleotides: 7. CDR3 amino acids: CASSLGTSGDEQFF. DNA of the CDR3: TGTGCCAGCAGCTTAGGAACTAGCGGTGACGAGCAGTTCTTC. Full variable domain (rest looked up from reference TRBV7-3 and TRBJ2-1): GAGVSQTPSNKVTEKGKYVELRCDPISGHTALYWYRQSLGQGPEFLIYFQGTGAADDSGLPNDRFFAVRPEGSVSTLKIQRTERGDSAVYLCASSLGTSGDEQFFGPGTRLTVL.

The rearrangement links TRBV10-3 to TRBJ2-3; D possibly corresponds to TRBD1 (6 bases). The CDR3 is 17 amino acids. The V end lost 4 bases, the J end lost 2 bases, and 19 bases lay between the germline ends. CDR1 is ENHRY, CDR2 SYGVKD, per germline. In DNA, the CDR3 is TGTGCCATCAGTGGCAGCCGGGACATAGAGTTCACAGATACGCAGTATTTT. It translates to CAISGSRDIEFTDTQYF.

J is TRBJ2-7 and V is TRBV5-1; D may be TRBD1 (6 bases). This CDR3 is built from 16 residues. V was cut by 3 bases and J by 4 bases, with 20 bases left in between. CDR1 and CDR2 (germline): SGHRS, YFSETQ. The CDR3 reads CASSSIPRDIRYEQYF. CDR3 DNA sequence: TGCGCCAGCAGCTCAATCCCCCGGGACATCAGGTACGAGCAGTACTTC.

This clone occurred once. The V call is TRBV19, the J call TRBJ2-1; a weak D match, TRBD2 (7 bases). Germline V CDR1 and CDR2: LNHDA, SQIVND (reference sequence). With 3 bases removed from V and 5 bases from J, the gap between germline ends came to 26 bases. The CDR3 runs 19 residues. DNA for the CDR3: TGTGCCAGTAGTATTTGGGGGGCTAGCGGAGAACCCTCGGACAATGAGCAGTTCTTC. As protein: CASSIWGASGEPSDNEQFF.

The rearrangement uses TRBV9 and TRBJ1-4; 7 positions match TRBD1. The V segment lost 3 bases and the J segment 6 bases; nucleotides outside the gene matches: 8. From germline, CDR1 is SGDLS and CDR2 YYNGEE. The CDR3 loop spans 15 amino acids. The CDR3 region has the DNA TGTGCCAGCAGCGACAGGGGAGACAGTTATGAAAAACTGTTTTTT. Amino acid sequence: CASSDRGDSYEKLFF.

CDR3: CASSLDSYSTDTQYF. In DNA form, the CDR3 reads TGCGCCAGCAGCTTGGATAGCTATAGCACAGATACGCAGTATTTT. This chain joins TRBV5-1 and TRBJ2-3; D is unresolved. Germline V lookup: CDR1 SGHRS, CDR2 YFSETQ. CDR3 length: 15 amino acids. V gave up 0 bases and J gave up 0 bases, with 8 bases separating them. Based on the CDR3 plus reference TRBV5-1 and TRBJ2-3, the full variable domain is KAGVTQTPRYLIKTRGQQVTLSCSPISGHRSVSWYQQTPGQGLQFLFEYFSETQRNKGNFPGRFSGRQFSNSRSEMNVSTLELGDSALYLCASSLDSYSTDTQYFGPGTRLTVL.

The chain links TRBV5-4 to TRBJ2-7; 9 positions agree with TRBD2. The J segment lost 1 base and the V segment lost 0 bases, leaving 8 bases of the junction unmatched. The germline gives CDR1 SGHNT, CDR2 YYREEE (reference sequence). The CDR3 loop spans 17 amino acids. In nucleotides, the CDR3 is TGTGCCAGCAGCTTGGGACACGGGACTAGCTTGTCCTACGAGCAGTACTTC. This codes for CASSLGHGTSLSYEQYF.

The chain carries TRBV5-1 and TRBJ2-5; a possible D gene is TRBD2 (6 bases). The CDR3 has 14 amino acids. V was shortened by 0 bases and J by 6 bases, with 12 bases between the two germline ends. Germline CDR1 reads SGHRS; CDR2 reads YFSETQ. CDR3: CASSLGLVAQTQYF. CDR3 sequence (DNA): TGCGCCAGCAGCTTGGGACTAGTGGCACAGACCCAGTACTTC.

There are a few counts of this clone. The J gene is TRBJ1-1, the V gene TRBV6-1; TRBD1 is a possible D gene (5 bases). Germline assignment: CDR1 MNHNS and CDR2 SASEGT. The length of the CDR3 is 11 residues. The V and J ends lost 2 bases and 10 bases respectively, with 8 bases between them. CDR3 nucleotides: TGTGCCAGCAGTGAATGGGACCGAGCTTTCTTT. This sequence encodes CASSEWDRAFF.

Points on this clone: Distinct nucleotide sequences in the sample also encode this CDR3. The chain combines TRBV2 with TRBJ2-1; TRBD2 matches 13 bases. Germline lookup yields CDR1 SNHLY and CDR2 FYNNEI. The length of the CDR3 is 15 residues. With V trimmed by 4 bases and J by 5 bases, 2 bases remained unmatched. DNA for the CDR3: TGTGCCAGCAGTGGGGGACTAGCGGGGAACAATGAGCAGTTCTTC. Its protein product is CASSGGLAGNNEQFF.

About this clone: At the DNA level, this CDR3 is encoded by other sequences in the same sample as well. The chain couples TRBV6-5 to TRBJ1-5, with TRBD1 as a possible D gene (5 bases). V lost 6 bases and J 4 bases, leaving 10 bases between the germline ends. Germline loops: CDR1 MNHEY, CDR2 SVGAGI. The CDR3 is made up of 13 amino acids. CDR3 protein: CASRRDGNQPQHF. The CDR3, as DNA: TGTGCCAGCAGGCGGGACGGGAATCAGCCCCAGCATTTT.

The chain employs TRBV10-2 and TRBJ2-7; 10 bases fit TRBD2. With 7 bases clipped from V and 3 bases from J, the junction kept 3 bases outside the gene matches. This CDR3 has 13 residues. Germline CDR1 is WSHSY and CDR2 is SAAADI. DNA for the CDR3: TGCGCCAGCACTTCTAGCGGGAGCTACGAGCAGTACTTC. The encoded protein is CASTSSGSYEQYF.

Written as DNA, the CDR3 is TGTGCCAGCAGCCAAGATCGGGCAGGCCTAGGAGGGGATACGCAGTATTTT. Protein product: CASSQDRAGLGGDTQYF. The gene calls are TRBV4-2 and TRBJ2-3; maybe TRBD2 (6 bases). Germline assignment: CDR1 LGHNA and CDR2 YNFKEQ. V was pared by 0 bases and J by 6 bases, with 19 bases between. The CDR3 totals 17 residues.

The CDR3 spells CASSYSIGRAYNEQFF. CDR3 DNA sequence: TGTGCCAGCAGTTACTCGATCGGGAGGGCCTACAATGAGCAGTTCTTC. This chain uses TRBV6-5 with TRBJ2-1, with 8 nucleotides matching TRBD2. This CDR3 is 16 amino acids long. Trimming cost V 0 bases and J 2 bases; bases outside gene matches: 3. The germline V gene encodes CDR1 MNHEY and CDR2 SVGAGI.

The chain carries TRBV10-1 and TRBJ1-3; D is unresolved. Germline lookup yields CDR1 WNHNN and CDR2 SYGVQD (reference sequence). The CDR3 covers 14 residues. V lost 4 bases and J lost 0, with 7 bases in between. CDR3 DNA sequence: TGCGCCAGCAGTGCCGGGAGCTCTGGAAACACCATATATTTT. This codes for CASSAGSSGNTIYF.